The 25 T cell receptor beta chains listed next were all sequenced from one sample in a study of blood T cell repertoires in COVID-19. Profiling relied on immunoSEQ multiplex PCR, and the TCRdb table lists in-frame clones only, not all of them. The sample has 200,000 or so clones; roughly 80% are singletons. The sequenced material came from peripheral blood. All receptors come from a man aged 25-40 years with active or convalescent COVID-19.

The chain recombines TRBV12-3 or TRBV12-4 with TRBJ1-5; 9 positions agree with TRBD1. The ends lost 4 bases at V and 7 bases at J; junction bases unmatched: 2. The CDR3 extends over 13 amino acids. The CDR3, as DNA: TGTGCCAGCAGTTGGGGACAGGGCCAGCCCCAGCATTTT. Translation gives CASSWGQGQPQHF.

This clone was observed a few times. The sample carries other DNA sequences with the same CDR3. V and J are TRBV7-9 and TRBJ1-2, with 8 bases matching TRBD1. Per germline, CDR1 SEHNR and CDR2 FQNEAQ (reference sequence). This CDR3 has 14 amino acids. Trimming at V came to 5 bases and at J to 3 bases, leaving 5 bases not matched to a gene. The CDR3: CASSLETGDYGYTF. The CDR3, as DNA: TGTGCCAGCAGCCTCGAGACAGGGGACTATGGCTACACCTTC.

This clone was seen a single time. The genes are TRBV12-3 or TRBV12-4 and TRBJ1-5; D may be TRBD1 (5 bases). This CDR3 region has 13 residues. Trimming removed 5 bases at V and 7 bases at J, with 12 bases between. The CDR3 is CASSLGGSQPQHF. The DNA of the CDR3 is TGTGCCAGCAGTCTGGGGGGGTCCCAGCCCCAGCATTTT.

The gene calls are TRBV24-1 and TRBJ1-1; no reliable D call. Germline-derived CDR1 and CDR2 are KGHDR and SFDVKD. With 4 bases removed from V and 7 bases from J, the gap between germline ends came to 12 bases. The CDR3 has 13 amino acids. DNA for the CDR3: TGTGCCACCAGTGACCCGCAGGATGTTGAAGCTTTCTTT. Translation gives CATSDPQDVEAFF.

A note on this clone: Within the sample, other DNA sequences also encode this same CDR3. The CDR3 reads CASSYGDRNYGYTF. In DNA form, the CDR3 reads TGTGCCAGCAGTTACGGGGACAGAAACTATGGCTACACCTTC. The rearrangement joins TRBV6-5 to TRBJ1-2, with 7 bases aligning to TRBD1. Germline CDR1 is MNHEY and CDR2 is SVGAGI. The length of the CDR3 is 14 residues. V was pared by 2 bases and J by 2 bases, with 2 bases of the junction left unmatched.

The gene calls are TRBV2 and TRBJ1-4, with D tentatively TRBD1 (6 bases). Per germline, CDR1 SNHLY and CDR2 FYNNEI. There are 15 residues in the CDR3. Trimming pared 2 bases from V and 5 bases from J, leaving 12 bases between. The CDR3 loop reads CASSELAGENEKLFF. In DNA, the CDR3 is TGTGCCAGCAGTGAACTCGCAGGGGAGAATGAAAAACTGTTTTTT.

The chain combines TRBV19 with TRBJ1-2, with TRBD1 matching 8 bases. Germline CDR1 and CDR2: LNHDA and SQIVND (reference sequence). There are 16 residues in the CDR3. The V and J ends lost 4 bases and 0 bases, in that order; junction bases with no gene match: 7. In nucleotides, the CDR3 is TGTGCCAGTAGTAACGACAGGGGTGAGGCTAACTATGGCTACACCTTC. It yields the protein CASSNDRGEANYGYTF. Full variable domain (outside the CDR3, taken from reference TRBV19 and TRBJ1-2): DGGITQSPKYLFRKEGQNVTLSCEQNLNHDAMYWYRQDPGQGLRLIYYSQIVNDFQKGDIAEGYSVSREKKESFPLTVTSAQKNPTAFYLCASSNDRGEANYGYTFGSGTRLTVV.

The chain links TRBV7-9 to TRBJ1-2, with 10 bases aligning to TRBD1. V lost 7 bases and J lost 6; bases outside the gene matches: 8. Germline loops: CDR1 SEHNR, CDR2 FQNEAQ (reference sequence). The CDR3 consists of 14 residues. CDR3 DNA: TGTGCCAGCACCAAGGACAGGGGGTTAAATGGCTACACCTTC. It specifies CASTKDRGLNGYTF.

V is TRBV2 and J is TRBJ2-5, with 9 bases that match TRBD1. There are 14 residues in the CDR3. Unmatched junction bases numbered 6, after V lost 6 bases and J lost 4 bases. CDR1 and CDR2 from the germline V gene are SNHLY and FYNNEI. CDR3 sequence: CASRFGTGRETQYF. CDR3 DNA: TGTGCCAGCAGGTTCGGGACAGGGAGAGAGACCCAGTACTTC.

V and J are TRBV30 and TRBJ2-1, with 9 bases that match TRBD2. CDR3 length: 16 amino acids. Germline loops: CDR1 GTSNPN, CDR2 SVGIG (reference sequence). V shed 3 bases, J shed 9 bases, and the junction held 15 bases outside the gene matches. The CDR3 nucleotides are TGTGCCTGGAGCCAACCGGTTGGCGGGAGGGCCAGTGAGCAGTTCTTC. Encoded protein: CAWSQPVGGRASEQFF.

The sample holds one count of this clone. This chain uses TRBV5-1 with TRBJ2-2; TRBD2 aligns across 16 bases. Germline CDR1 is SGHRS and CDR2 is YFSETQ. J lost 5 bases, V lost 5 bases, and 3 bases had no gene match. CDR3 length equals 16 residues. Here the CDR3 reads CASSSGLAGGTGELFF. Here the CDR3 DNA reads TGCGCCAGCAGTTCGGGACTAGCGGGAGGGACCGGGGAGCTGTTTTTT.

This rearrangement joins TRBV9 to TRBJ2-2; TRBD1 matches 7 bases. Germline-derived CDR1 and CDR2 are SGDLS and YYNGEE. The V and J ends lost 4 bases and 0 bases, in that order; junction bases with no gene match: 6. CDR3 length equals 16 residues. The CDR3 here is CASSPLGQTNTGELFF. The CDR3 DNA reads TGTGCCAGCAGCCCGCTGGGACAGACGAACACCGGGGAGCTGTTTTTT.

The chain has TRBV9 and TRBJ1-1, with 7 bases fitting TRBD1. Germline values: CDR1 SGDLS, CDR2 YYNGEE. This CDR3 has 13 residues. V gave up 3 bases and J gave up 4 bases; unmatched junction bases: 3. The CDR3 DNA reads as TGTGCCAGCAGCGCCGGGGACAGCACTGAAGCTTTCTTT. The encoded protein is CASSAGDSTEAFF.

V and J are TRBV6-5 and TRBJ2-3; TRBD2 matches 8 bases. With V trimmed by 11 bases and J by 3 bases, 10 bases remained unmatched. The CDR3 contains 14 residues. The germline CDR1 and CDR2 sequences are MNHEY and SVGAGI. CDR3 region: CAACRGGATDTQYF. The CDR3 DNA sequence: TGTGCCGCCTGTCGGGGGGGAGCGACAGATACGCAGTATTTT.

The chain uses TRBV27 and TRBJ1-4; D possibly corresponds to TRBD1 (5 bases). Trimming cost V 8 bases and J 6 bases, with 13 bases left between them. Germline loops: CDR1 MNHEY, CDR2 SMNVEV (reference sequence). The CDR3 loop spans 13 amino acids. CDR3 DNA sequence: TGTGCCAGCGGGCTCGAGACAGATGAAAAACTGTTTTTT. Protein: CASGLETDEKLFF. The full variable domain, completed using reference TRBV27 and TRBJ1-4, is EAQVTQNPRYLITVTGKKLTVTCSQNMNHEYMSWYRQDPGLGLRQIYYSMNVEVTDKGDVPEGYKVSRKEKRNFPLILESPSPNQTSLYFCASGLETDEKLFFGSGTQLSVL.

This clone has more than one count but fewer than ten. This rearrangement joins TRBV29-1 to TRBJ1-2; D remains unclear. Trimming stripped 3 bases from V and 8 bases from J, with 13 bases between. The CDR3 sequence is 12 residues long. Germline V gives CDR1 SQVTM, CDR2 ANQGSEA. In nucleotides, the CDR3 is TGCAGCGTTGACGCGGGGAAGGAGGGCTACACCTTC. It yields the protein CSVDAGKEGYTF.

The rearrangement links TRBV23-1 to TRBJ1-1, with TRBD1 identical over 12 bases. TRBV23-1 is treated as an ORF (open reading frame) with a function not yet certain. With V trimmed by 2 bases and J by 0 bases, 4 bases remained unmatched. CDR3 length: 17 amino acids. The CDR3: CASSQPGTGGVNTEAFF. The DNA for the CDR3 is TGCGCCAGCAGTCAACCAGGGACAGGGGGCGTGAACACTGAAGCTTTCTTT.

This chain joins TRBV20-1 and TRBJ2-7; 16 positions agree with TRBD2. V lost 3 bases and J lost 4; bases outside the gene matches: 6. CDR3 length: 16 residues. Per germline, CDR1 DFQATT and CDR2 SNEGSKA (reference sequence). Here the CDR3 DNA reads TGCAGTGCTAGTGGAGGGACTAGCGGGAGGGTGTACGAGCAGTACTTC. It codes for CSASGGTSGRVYEQYF.

V gene TRBV6-4 combines with J gene TRBJ1-6, with TRBD1 matching over 8 bases. CDR3 length equals 13 residues. Germline CDR1 and CDR2: MRHNA and SNTAGT. V gave up 5 bases and J gave up 9 bases; unmatched junction bases: 3. CDR3 DNA sequence: TGTGCCAGCAGTAAACAGGGGGGTTCACCCCTCCACTTT. It encodes CASSKQGGSPLHF.

V is TRBV27 and J is TRBJ1-2; 9 bases are shared with TRBD1. Germline CDR1 reads MNHEY; CDR2 reads SMNVEV (reference sequence). With 8 bases clipped from V and 2 bases from J, the junction kept 6 bases outside the gene matches. This CDR3 region has 14 residues. The CDR3 DNA reads as TGTGCCAGCTATACCGGGACAGGGAACTATGGCTACACCTTC. Amino acids: CASYTGTGNYGYTF.

The chain carries TRBV7-9 and TRBJ2-5, with D possibly being TRBD1 (6 bases). CDR1 is SEHNR, CDR2 FQNEAQ, per germline (reference sequence). There are 15 residues in the CDR3. The V end was cut by 0 bases, the J end by 5 bases, with 13 bases between. The CDR3 protein is CASSLAQGFQETQYF. The CDR3 nucleotides read TGTGCCAGCAGCTTAGCACAGGGTTTTCAGGAGACCCAGTACTTC.

The V call is TRBV7-9, the J call TRBJ1-1, with D hard to call. The CDR3 contains 12 residues. In germline, CDR1 is SEHNR, CDR2 FQNEAQ (reference sequence). V lost 4 bases and J 4 bases, leaving 7 bases between the germline ends. The CDR3 region has the DNA TGTGCCAGCAGCTACTCCGGCACTGAAGCTTTCTTT. Protein product: CASSYSGTEAFF.

The chain links TRBV5-1 to TRBJ1-1; possibly TRBD1 for D (6 bases). The CDR3 sequence is 13 residues long. Germline V lookup: CDR1 SGHRS, CDR2 YFSETQ. V lost 6 bases to trimming and J lost 0 bases, with 9 bases between them. Here the CDR3 DNA reads TGCGCCAGCACCGACAGGATGAACACTGAAGCTTTCTTT. Its protein is CASTDRMNTEAFF.

This clone showed up just once. This chain links TRBV11-3 with TRBJ2-7, with 9 bases that match TRBD1. The junction had 4 bases not matched to a gene; V was cut back by 4 bases and J by 3 bases. The germline CDR1 and CDR2 sequences are SGHNT and YENEEA. CDR3 length equals 14 residues. CDR3 nucleotide sequence: TGTGCCAGCAGCTATCCGACAGGGGGCTACGAGCAGTACTTC. Protein sequence: CASSYPTGGYEQYF.

The chain employs TRBV5-1 and TRBJ2-5; possible D gene TRBD1, 6 bases. The germline gives CDR1 SGHRS, CDR2 YFSETQ. The V end was cut by 3 bases, the J end by 5 bases, with 17 bases between. This CDR3 spans 15 amino acids. In nucleotides, the CDR3 is TGCGCCAGCAGCTCCAAACAGGGATCCGGGGAGACCCAGTACTTC. Its translation: CASSSKQGSGETQYF.